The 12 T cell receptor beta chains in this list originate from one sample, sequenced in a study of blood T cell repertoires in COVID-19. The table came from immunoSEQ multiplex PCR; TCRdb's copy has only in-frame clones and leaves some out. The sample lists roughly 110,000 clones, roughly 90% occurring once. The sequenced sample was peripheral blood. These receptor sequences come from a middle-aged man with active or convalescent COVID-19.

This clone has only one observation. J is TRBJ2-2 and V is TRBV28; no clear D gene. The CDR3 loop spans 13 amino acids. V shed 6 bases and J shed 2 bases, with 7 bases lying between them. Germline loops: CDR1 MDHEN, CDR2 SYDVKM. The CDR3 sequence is CASRTSNTGELFF. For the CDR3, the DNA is TGTGCCAGCAGGACAAGCAACACCGGGGAGCTGTTTTTT.

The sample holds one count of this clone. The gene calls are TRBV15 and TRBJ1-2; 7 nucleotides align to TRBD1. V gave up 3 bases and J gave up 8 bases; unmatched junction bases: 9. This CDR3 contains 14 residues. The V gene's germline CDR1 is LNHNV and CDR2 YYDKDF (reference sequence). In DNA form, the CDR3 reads TGTGCCACCAGCAGTCGAACGACAGGGATAGGCTACACCTTC. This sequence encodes CATSSRTTGIGYTF. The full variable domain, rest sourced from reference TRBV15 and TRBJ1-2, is DAMVIQNPRYQVTQFGKPVTLSCSQTLNHNVMYWYQQKSSQAPKLLFHYYDKDFNNEADTPDNFQSRRPNTSFCFLDIRSPGLGDTAMYLCATSSRTTGIGYTFGSGTRLTVV.

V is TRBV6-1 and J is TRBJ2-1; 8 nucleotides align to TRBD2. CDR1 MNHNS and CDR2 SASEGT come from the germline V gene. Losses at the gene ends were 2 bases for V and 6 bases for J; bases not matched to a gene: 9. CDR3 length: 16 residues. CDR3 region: CASSEWISGRGNEQFF. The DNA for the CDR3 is TGTGCCAGCAGTGAATGGATAAGCGGGAGAGGCAATGAGCAGTTCTTC.

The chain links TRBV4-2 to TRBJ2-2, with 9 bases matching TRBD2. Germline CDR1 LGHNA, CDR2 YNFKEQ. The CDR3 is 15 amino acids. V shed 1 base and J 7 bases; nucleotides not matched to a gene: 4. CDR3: CASSQGAGGDGELFF. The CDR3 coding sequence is TGTGCCAGCAGCCAAGGCGCGGGAGGGGACGGGGAGCTGTTTTTT.

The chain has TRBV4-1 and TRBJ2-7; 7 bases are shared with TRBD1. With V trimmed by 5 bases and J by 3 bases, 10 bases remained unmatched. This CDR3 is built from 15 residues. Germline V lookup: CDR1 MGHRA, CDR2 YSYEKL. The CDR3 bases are TGCGCCAGCAGCTCCGGGACAGTCCTACTCTACGAGCAGTACTTC. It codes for CASSSGTVLLYEQYF.

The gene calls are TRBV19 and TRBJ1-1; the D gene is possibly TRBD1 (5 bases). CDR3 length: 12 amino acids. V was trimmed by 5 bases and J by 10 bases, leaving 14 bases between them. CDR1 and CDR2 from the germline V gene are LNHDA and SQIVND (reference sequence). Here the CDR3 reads CASSVGTAGAFF. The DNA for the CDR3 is TGTGCCAGTAGTGTCGGGACTGCCGGAGCTTTCTTT. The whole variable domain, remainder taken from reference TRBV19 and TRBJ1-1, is DGGITQSPKYLFRKEGQNVTLSCEQNLNHDAMYWYRQDPGQGLRLIYYSQIVNDFQKGDIAEGYSVSREKKESFPLTVTSAQKNPTAFYLCASSVGTAGAFFGQGTRLTVV.

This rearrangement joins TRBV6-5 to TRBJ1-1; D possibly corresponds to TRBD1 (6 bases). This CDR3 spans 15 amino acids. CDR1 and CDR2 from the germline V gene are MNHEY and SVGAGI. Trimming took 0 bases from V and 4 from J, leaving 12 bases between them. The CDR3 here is CASSYSGAPGTEAFF. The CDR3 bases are TGTGCCAGCAGTTACTCGGGGGCGCCGGGCACTGAAGCTTTCTTT.

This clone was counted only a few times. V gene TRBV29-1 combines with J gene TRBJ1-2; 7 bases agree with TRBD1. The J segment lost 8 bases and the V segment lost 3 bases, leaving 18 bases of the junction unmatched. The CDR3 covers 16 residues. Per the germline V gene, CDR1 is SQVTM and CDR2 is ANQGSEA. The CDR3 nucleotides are TGCAGCGTTGAGCCCGAGACAGGGCTTTCGCCCCACGGCTACACCTTC. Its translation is CSVEPETGLSPHGYTF.

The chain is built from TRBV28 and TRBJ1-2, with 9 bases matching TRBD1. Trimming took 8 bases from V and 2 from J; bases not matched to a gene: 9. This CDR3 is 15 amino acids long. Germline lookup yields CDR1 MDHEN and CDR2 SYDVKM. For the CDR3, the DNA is TGTGCCAGCGTCAGCCCCGGGACAGGGAACTATGGCTACACCTTC. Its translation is CASVSPGTGNYGYTF.

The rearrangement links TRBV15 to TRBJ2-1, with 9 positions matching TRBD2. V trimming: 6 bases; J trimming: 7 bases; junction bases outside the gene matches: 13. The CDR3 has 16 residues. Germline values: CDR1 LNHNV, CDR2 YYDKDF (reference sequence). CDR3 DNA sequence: TGTGCCACCAGGGATAGCGGGAGCTCTGCCCGGAATGAGCAGTTCTTC. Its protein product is CATRDSGSSARNEQFF.

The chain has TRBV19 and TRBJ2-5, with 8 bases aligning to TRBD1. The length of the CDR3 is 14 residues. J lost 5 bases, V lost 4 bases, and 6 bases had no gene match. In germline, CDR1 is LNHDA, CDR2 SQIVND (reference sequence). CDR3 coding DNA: TGTGCCAGTAGTAGCGACAGGGGTCGTGAGACCCAGTACTTC. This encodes CASSSDRGRETQYF.

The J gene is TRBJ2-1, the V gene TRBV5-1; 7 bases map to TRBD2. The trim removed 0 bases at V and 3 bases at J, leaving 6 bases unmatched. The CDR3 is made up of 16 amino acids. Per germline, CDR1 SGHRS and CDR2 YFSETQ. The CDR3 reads CASSLAASGNYNEQFF. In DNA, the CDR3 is TGCGCCAGCAGCTTGGCGGCTAGCGGAAACTACAATGAGCAGTTCTTC. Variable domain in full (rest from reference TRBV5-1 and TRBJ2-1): KAGVTQTPRYLIKTRGQQVTLSCSPISGHRSVSWYQQTPGQGLQFLFEYFSETQRNKGNFPGRFSGRQFSNSRSEMNVSTLELGDSALYLCASSLAASGNYNEQFFGPGTRLTVL.